The subject of this entry is one TCR beta chain. The record originates from a study of patients and donors after allogeneic stem cell transplantation. V was clipped by 4 bases and J by 0 bases, with 14 bases between them. This CDR3 has 16 amino acids. Germline V CDR1 and CDR2: SGDLS, YYNGEE. TCRdb re-derived calls from the RT-PCR reads in MiXCR, one entry per CDR3 protein. The data hold about 960,000 distinct CDR3 sequences, with around 17% observed a single time. The chain joins TRBV9 to TRBJ2-1, with D possibly matching TRBD1 (6 bases). The source is a human donor who was either an allogeneic HSCT recipient or a stem cell or donor lymphocyte infusion donor (not recorded which). It is not recorded whose cells these are; they may come from a transplant donor. Sequenced: blood, either unsorted or a sorted T cell fraction (not recorded which). The CDR3, as DNA: TGTGCCAGCAGCCCCCGGGACACCAGCTCCTACAATGAGCAGTTCTTC. Protein sequence: CASSPRDTSSYNEQFF.